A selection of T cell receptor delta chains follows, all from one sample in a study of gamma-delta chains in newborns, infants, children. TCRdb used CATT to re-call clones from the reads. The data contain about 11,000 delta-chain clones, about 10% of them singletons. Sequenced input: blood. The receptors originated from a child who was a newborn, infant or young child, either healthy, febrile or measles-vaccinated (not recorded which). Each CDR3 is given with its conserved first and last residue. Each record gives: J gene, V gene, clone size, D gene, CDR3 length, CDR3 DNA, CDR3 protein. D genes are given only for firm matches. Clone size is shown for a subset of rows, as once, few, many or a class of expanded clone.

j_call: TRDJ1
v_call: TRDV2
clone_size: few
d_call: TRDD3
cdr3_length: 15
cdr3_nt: TGCGCCTGTGACACCGTTGGGGATACCCGGGGTAAACTCATCTTT
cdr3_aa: CACDTVGDTRGKLIF

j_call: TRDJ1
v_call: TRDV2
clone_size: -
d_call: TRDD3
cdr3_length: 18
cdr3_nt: TGTGCCTGTGACCCTGTACTGGGGGATACGCTTGTTGACGATAAACTCATCTTT
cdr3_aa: CACDPVLGDTLVDDKLIF

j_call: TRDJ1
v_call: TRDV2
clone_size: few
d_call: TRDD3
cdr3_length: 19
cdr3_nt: TGTGCCTGTGACACCGTTATAACTGGGGGATCTCGGGATGGCGATAAACTCATCTTT
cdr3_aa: CACDTVITGGSRDGDKLIF

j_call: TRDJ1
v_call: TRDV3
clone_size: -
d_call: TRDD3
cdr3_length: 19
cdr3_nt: TGTGCCTCCCTGGCCTTCCTTCGACTGACTAACTGGGGGATACGAAAACTCATCTTT
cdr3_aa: CASLAFLRLTNWGIRKLIF

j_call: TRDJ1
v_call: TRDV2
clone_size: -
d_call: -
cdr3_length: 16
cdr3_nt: TGTGCCTGTGACACGATGGAATATACCGCCGGCGATAAACTCATCTTT
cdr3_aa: CACDTMEYTAGDKLIF

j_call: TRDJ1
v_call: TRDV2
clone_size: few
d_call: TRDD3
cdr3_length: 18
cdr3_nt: TGTGCCTGTGACACCGTACCGACTGGGGGAAAATACACCGATAAACTCATCTTT
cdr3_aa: CACDTVPTGGKYTDKLIF

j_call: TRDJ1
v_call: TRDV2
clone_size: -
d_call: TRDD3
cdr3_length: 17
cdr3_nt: TGTGCCTGTGACACCGTCGAACTGGGGGATAGCCAGACCAAACTCATCTTT
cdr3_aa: CACDTVELGDSQTKLIF

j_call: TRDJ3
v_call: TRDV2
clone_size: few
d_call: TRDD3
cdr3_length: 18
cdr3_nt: TGTGCCTGTGACACCGCGGATACGGGCGCCTGGGACACCCGACAGATGTTTTTC
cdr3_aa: CACDTADTGAWDTRQMFF

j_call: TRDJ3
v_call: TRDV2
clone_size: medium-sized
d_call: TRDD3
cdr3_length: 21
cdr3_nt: TGTGCCTGTGACAACGTGGCCTGGGGGATAGAGGATGAGCGGGACACCCGACAGATGTTTTTC
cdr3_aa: CACDNVAWGIEDERDTRQMFF

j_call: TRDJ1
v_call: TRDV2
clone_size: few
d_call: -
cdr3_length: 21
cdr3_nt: TGTGCCTGTGACTCCATCCTATCTGGGGAACCACCTCCCCTTTACACCGATAAACTCATCTTT
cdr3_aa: CACDSILSGEPPPLYTDKLIF

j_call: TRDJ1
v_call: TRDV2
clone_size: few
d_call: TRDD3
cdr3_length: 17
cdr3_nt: TGTGCCTGTGACGATCTTACTGGGGGAGGGTACACCGATAAACTCATCTTT
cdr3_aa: CACDDLTGGGYTDKLIF

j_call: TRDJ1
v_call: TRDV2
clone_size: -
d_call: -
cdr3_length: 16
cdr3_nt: TGTGCCTGTGACACAGTGGTCCGGGGAGACGCCGATAAACTCATCTTT
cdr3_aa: CACDTVVRGDADKLIF

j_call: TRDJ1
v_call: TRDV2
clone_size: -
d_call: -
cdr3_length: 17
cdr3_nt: TGTGCCTGTGACACGGTAGCGGGTACGCGCGGGACCGATAAACTCATCTTT
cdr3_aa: CACDTVAGTRGTDKLIF